This TCR beta chain comes out of a study of shared clonotypes between healthy human individuals. Study-wide results and caveats: Only blood was sampled, and tissue TCR repertoires likely differ from blood ones.

As processed by the authors: For the immunoSEQ data, sequences were junction-only without quality scores, so filtering differed. Here immunoSEQ multiplex PCR was the method, and the copy in TCRdb shows in-frame clones only, minus some. V, J and clone size are taken as reported in that table, and D and trimming were inferred from the DNA itself. The sample consists of 550,000 to 700,000 clones, 73% of them appearing once. Concerning this clone: The antigen is undetermined.

The receptor was derived from a young woman in good health. The specimen sequenced was memory CD4+ T cells sorted from blood. Sample subset: CD45RA-negative fraction.

CDR3 region: CASSLGQGSSYEQYF. In nucleotides, the CDR3 is TGCGCCAGCAGCTTGGGGCAGGGGTCGTCCTACGAGCAGTACTTC. The chain has TRBV5-1 and TRBJ2-7; the D gene is possibly TRBD1 (6 bases). The CDR3 totals 15 residues. Germline-derived CDR1 and CDR2 are SGHRS and YFSETQ. The ends were cut back, 0 bases at V and 1 base at J, with 11 bases in the middle.